This TCR beta chain came from a study of shared clonotypes between healthy human individuals. The table lists this clone with a count of one. Its target is unknown. V was cut by 4 bases and J by 7 bases, with 12 bases left in between. This CDR3 region has 13 residues. Germline V lookup: CDR1 SEHNR, CDR2 FQNEAQ (reference sequence). TCRdb's table, derived via immunoSEQ multiplex PCR, lists solely in-frame clones and lacks some. This sample carries about 460,000 clones, 70% to 80% of them seen once, and the ten largest clones take 12%. Findings and caveats of the study: Tissues were not sampled, only blood, and their repertoires likely differ.

This sequence joins TRBV7-9 and TRBJ2-3, with D perhaps matching TRBD1 (6 bases). The source of this sequence is a woman aged 35 to 49 in good health. Some clones in this sample may be carry-over from other donors' samples. Input material: PBMCs. The CDR3 spells CASSYRDPYTQYF. Here the CDR3 DNA reads TGTGCCAGCAGCTACAGGGATCCGTATACGCAGTATTTT.